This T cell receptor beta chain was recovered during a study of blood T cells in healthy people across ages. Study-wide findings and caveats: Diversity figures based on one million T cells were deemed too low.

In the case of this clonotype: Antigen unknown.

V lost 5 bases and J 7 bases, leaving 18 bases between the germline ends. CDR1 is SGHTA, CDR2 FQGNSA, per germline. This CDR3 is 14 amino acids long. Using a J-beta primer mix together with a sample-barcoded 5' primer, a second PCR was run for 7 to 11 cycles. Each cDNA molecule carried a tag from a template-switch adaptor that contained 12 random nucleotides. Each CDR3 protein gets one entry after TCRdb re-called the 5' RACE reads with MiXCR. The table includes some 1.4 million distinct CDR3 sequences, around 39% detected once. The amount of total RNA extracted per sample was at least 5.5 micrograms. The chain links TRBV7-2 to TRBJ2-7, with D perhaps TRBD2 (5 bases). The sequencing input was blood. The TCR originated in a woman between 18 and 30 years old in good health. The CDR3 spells CASSIPLSGNEQYF. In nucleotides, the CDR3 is TGTGCCAGCAGCATTCCTTTAAGCGGCAATGAGCAGTACTTC.